This T cell receptor (beta chain) appears in the sequencing data of a study of Tregs in tolerant kidney transplant recipients. Profiling relied on immunoSEQ multiplex PCR, and the TCRdb table lists in-frame clones only, not all of them. This sample's clone table lists approximately 49,000 clones. On this clone: Its specificity is not known. A read error may account for a junction end that differs from germline.

Findings of the study overall: For some patients, primers changed over time, blocking nucleotide-level comparison.

Unstimulated Tregs (CD4+CD25+CD127-) and CD4+CD25- non-Tregs were sorted from PBMCs. This specimen consisted of CD4+ T cells from blood, obtained before the transplant. The sequence was collected from a human donor who received a combined kidney and bone marrow transplant.

Incomplete CDR3 DNA: TGCGCCAGCGCCTTAACAGGGATGAACGCTGAA. It specifies CASALTGMNAE. The whole CDR3 reads CASALTGMNAEAFF. The chain is built from TRBV5-1 and TRBJ1-1; D possibly corresponds to TRBD1 (6 bases). The read ends 3 residues early relative to the CDR3; the germline J gene fills the gap. This CDR3 is 14 amino acids long. Germline CDR1 reads SGHRS; CDR2 reads YFSETQ.